This T cell receptor beta chain derives from a study of CD8 T cells in Susac syndrome. Study-wide findings and caveats: The greatest CD8+ clonal expansion in Susac occurred in TEMRA cells and in active patients.

The germline gives CDR1 SGDLS, CDR2 YYNGEE. The CDR3 runs to 16 residues. V dropped 4 bases and J dropped 2; count of bases not matched to a gene: 10. cDNA came from roughly 0.53 to 1 ug RNA primed by random hexamers. Via MiXCR, TCRdb re-called the immunoSEQ multiplex PCR reads, giving one row per CDR3 protein. The table lists some 130,000 distinct CDR3 sequences, 95% of them singletons. Negative isolation yielded CD4+ and CD8+ T cells, and FACS enriched TEMRA cells. As to this clonotype: Its antigen is as yet unknown.

This TCR was recovered from a human donor with Susac syndrome. This chain links TRBV9 with TRBJ2-7; 9 nucleotides match TRBD2. The sequenced material came from CD8+ T cells from PBMCs. The chain's CDR3 is CASSPMASGMAYEQYF. The CDR3 DNA reads as TGTGCCAGCAGCCCCATGGCTAGCGGGATGGCCTACGAGCAGTACTTC.